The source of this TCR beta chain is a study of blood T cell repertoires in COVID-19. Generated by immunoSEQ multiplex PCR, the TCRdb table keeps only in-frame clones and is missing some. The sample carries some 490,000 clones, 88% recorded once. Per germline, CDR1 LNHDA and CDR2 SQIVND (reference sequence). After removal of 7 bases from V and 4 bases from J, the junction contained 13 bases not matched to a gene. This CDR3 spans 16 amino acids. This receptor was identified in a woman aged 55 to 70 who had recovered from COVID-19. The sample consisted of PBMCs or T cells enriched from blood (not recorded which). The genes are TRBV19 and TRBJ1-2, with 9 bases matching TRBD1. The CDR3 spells CASTDWVGTGPYGYTF. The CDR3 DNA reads TGTGCCAGTACCGACTGGGTGGGGACAGGGCCCTATGGCTACACCTTC.